One sample yielded the 10 T cell receptor beta chains listed below, sequenced in a study of cytomegalovirus exposure and HLA in healthy donors. The PCR made use of 60 Vbeta and 13 Jbeta primers. Generated by immunoSEQ multiplex PCR, the TCRdb table keeps only in-frame clones and is missing some. The table includes approximately 150,000 clones, 75% detected once. Sequencing input: PBMCs. These receptors were collected from a female donor in good health and CMV-seronegative.

The rearrangement joins TRBV5-8 to TRBJ2-5; D remains unclear. This CDR3 is built from 12 residues. Trimming shortened V by 8 bases and J by 5 bases, and 13 bases separated the two germline ends. The germline V gene encodes CDR1 SGHTS and CDR2 YDEGEE. CDR3 bases: TGTGCCAGTACCAGGTCAGGCGAGACCCAGTACTTC. This encodes CASTRSGETQYF. Based on the CDR3 plus reference TRBV5-8 and TRBJ2-5, the full variable domain is EAGVTQSPTHLIKTRGQQATLRCSPISGHTSVYWYQQALGLGLQFLLWYDEGEERNRGNFPPRFSGRQFPNYSSELNVNALELEDSALYLCASTRSGETQYFGPGTRLLVL.

The chain recombines TRBV6-5 with TRBJ1-1; D unresolved. V was pared by 10 bases and J by 1 base, with 13 bases between. The germline V gene encodes CDR1 MNHEY and CDR2 SVGAGI. This CDR3 has 13 amino acids. The chain's CDR3 is CATSAVQNTEAFF. CDR3 nucleotide sequence: TGTGCCACCTCGGCGGTCCAGAACACTGAAGCTTTCTTT.

The sample holds a few counts of this clone. The V gene is TRBV18, the J gene TRBJ2-6, with D unclear. V lost 0 bases and J lost 3, with 18 bases in between. The CDR3 covers 19 residues. Germline assignment: CDR1 KGHSH and CDR2 LQKENI. The CDR3 DNA reads TGTGCCAGCTCACCACCGGTAACTCCCGGCGGCAATGGGGCCAACGTCCTGACTTTC. It specifies CASSPPVTPGGNGANVLTF. Full variable domain (rest looked up from reference TRBV18 and TRBJ2-6): NAGVMQNPRHLVRRRGQEARLRCSPMKGHSHVYWYRQLPEEGLKFMVYLQKENIIDESGMPKERFSAEFPKEGPSILRIQQVVRGDSAAYFCASSPPVTPGGNGANVLTFGAGSRLTVL.

The rearrangement joins TRBV6-5 to TRBJ2-3; a possible D gene is TRBD2 (6 bases). CDR3 length: 15 amino acids. Germline V gene lookup returns CDR1 MNHEY and CDR2 SVGAGI. The V end lost 6 bases, the J end lost 1 base, and 14 bases lay between the germline ends. The CDR3 region has the DNA TGTGCCAGCAGCTCACGGGGGATTCGCACAGATACGCAGTATTTT. Translated, it gives CASSSRGIRTDTQYF.

CDR3 bases: TGCGCCAGCAGCCTCCAAGCGGGTTACGAGCAGTACTTC. Translated, it gives CASSLQAGYEQYF. The genes are TRBV4-1 and TRBJ2-7, with D perhaps TRBD2 (6 bases). The V gene lost 4 bases and the J gene lost 4 bases, with 11 bases spanning the gap. The CDR3 spans 13 residues. Per germline, CDR1 MGHRA and CDR2 YSYEKL.

This clone was counted only a few times. The chain carries TRBV21-1 and TRBJ2-1; the table's TRBD2 call for D was not verified on the DNA. TRBV21-1 is a known pseudogene. This CDR3 has 19 amino acids. CDR3 amino acids: CASSKKKTSGGARGNEQFF. The CDR3 nucleotides read TGTGCCAGCAGCAAAAAAAAGACTAGCGGGGGGGCCAGAGGCAATGAGCAGTTCTTC.

The gene calls are TRBV7-3 and TRBJ2-5; 8 bases map to TRBD1. The CDR3 loop spans 13 amino acids. Germline CDR1 SGHTA, CDR2 FQGTGA. Trimming cost V 4 bases and J 4 bases; bases outside gene matches: 2. The CDR3 protein is CASSSRGLETQYF. The CDR3 DNA sequence: TGTGCCAGCAGCTCCAGGGGGCTAGAGACCCAGTACTTC. Looking up the rest from reference TRBV7-3 and TRBJ2-5 gives the full variable domain: GAGVSQTPSNKVTEKGKYVELRCDPISGHTALYWYRQSLGQGPEFLIYFQGTGAADDSGLPNDRFFAVRPEGSVSTLKIQRTERGDSAVYLCASSSRGLETQYFGPGTRLLVL.

The V call is TRBV7-9, the J call TRBJ2-7; TRBD1 matches 11 bases. This CDR3 comprises 14 residues. V dropped 5 bases and J dropped 4; count of bases not matched to a gene: 4. Germline CDR1 reads SEHNR; CDR2 reads FQNEAQ (reference sequence). The CDR3: CASSRTGGKYEQYF. The DNA of the CDR3 is TGTGCCAGCAGCCGGACAGGGGGCAAGTACGAGCAGTACTTC.

The genes are TRBV7-2 and TRBJ2-5; D not certain. Trimming removed 8 bases from V and 1 base from J, with 23 bases in between. This CDR3 contains 17 residues. CDR1 and CDR2 from the germline V gene are SGHTA and FQGNSA. The CDR3 nucleotides are TGTGCCAGCCACCCCGCCCGAGCGAGCGCACTCCAAGAGACCCAGTACTTC. Its translation is CASHPARASALQETQYF.

This chain joins TRBV28 and TRBJ1-5, with a tentative D call TRBD1 (5 bases). The CDR3 loop spans 17 amino acids. V gave up 3 bases and J gave up 1 base, with 16 bases separating them. Germline CDR1 and CDR2: MDHEN and SYDVKM. DNA for the CDR3: TGTGCCAGCAGTTTTAGGCAGGGTAGTAGGAGCAATCAGCCCCAGCATTTT. Its protein product is CASSFRQGSRSNQPQHF. The entire variable domain, with the rest obtained from reference TRBV28 and TRBJ1-5, is as follows: DVKVTQSSRYLVKRTGEKVFLECVQDMDHENMFWYRQDPGLGLRLIYFSYDVKMKEKGDIPEGYSVSREKKERFSLILESASTNQTSMYLCASSFRQGSRSNQPQHFGDGTRLSIL.